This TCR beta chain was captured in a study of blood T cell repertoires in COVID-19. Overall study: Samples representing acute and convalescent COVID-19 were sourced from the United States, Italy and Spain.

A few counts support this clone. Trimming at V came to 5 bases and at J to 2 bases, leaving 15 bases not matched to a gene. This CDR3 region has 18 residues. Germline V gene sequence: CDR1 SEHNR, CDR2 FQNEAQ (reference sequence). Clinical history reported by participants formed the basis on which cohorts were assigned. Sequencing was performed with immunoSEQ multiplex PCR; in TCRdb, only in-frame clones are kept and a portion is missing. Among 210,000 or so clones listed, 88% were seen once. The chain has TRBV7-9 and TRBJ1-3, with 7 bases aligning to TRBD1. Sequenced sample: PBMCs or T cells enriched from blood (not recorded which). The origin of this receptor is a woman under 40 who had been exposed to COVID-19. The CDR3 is CASSPFSLRQGTGNTIYF. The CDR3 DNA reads TGTGCCAGCAGCCCCTTCTCCCTTAGACAGGGCACTGGAAACACCATATATTTT.